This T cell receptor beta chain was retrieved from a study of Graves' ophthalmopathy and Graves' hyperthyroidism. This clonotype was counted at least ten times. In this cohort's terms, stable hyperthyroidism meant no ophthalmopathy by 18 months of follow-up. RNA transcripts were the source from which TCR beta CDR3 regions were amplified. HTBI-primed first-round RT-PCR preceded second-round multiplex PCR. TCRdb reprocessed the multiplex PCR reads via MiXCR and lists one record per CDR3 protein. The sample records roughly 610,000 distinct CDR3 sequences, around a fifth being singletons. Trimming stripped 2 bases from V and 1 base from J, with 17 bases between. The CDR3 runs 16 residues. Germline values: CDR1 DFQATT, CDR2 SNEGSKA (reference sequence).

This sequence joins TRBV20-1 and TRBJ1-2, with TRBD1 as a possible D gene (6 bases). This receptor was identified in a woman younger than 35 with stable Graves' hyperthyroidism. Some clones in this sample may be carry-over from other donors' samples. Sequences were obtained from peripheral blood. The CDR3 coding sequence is TGCAGTGCTAGACAGGGACATCGAGTTGATAACTATGGCTACACCTTC. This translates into CSARQGHRVDNYGYTF.